This TCR beta chain was obtained from a study of T cell responses to AZD1222 COVID-19 vaccine. Repertoires were generated with immunoSEQ multiplex PCR, while TCRdb's copy carries only in-frame clones and drops some. The repertoire holds tens of thousands of clones, with 83% as singletons. Germline-derived CDR1 and CDR2 are KGHSY and FQNENV. CDR3 length: 14 residues. Trimming cost V 0 bases and J 4 bases, with 9 bases left between them. Points on this clone: Antigen specificity is unknown.

The study, taken as a whole, reports: Reports indicate that nearly half of spike-specific TCRs are directed at unmutated variant regions.

The sequences come from peripheral blood, collected 28 days after the second AZD1222 dose. This chain joins TRBV16 and TRBJ1-2; TRBD1 is a possible D gene (6 bases). This TCR came from an adult who received the AZD1222 COVID-19 vaccine. DNA for the CDR3: TGTGCCAGCAGCCAATCGGCCAGGGGCTATGGCTACACCTTC. Protein: CASSQSARGYGYTF.